A selection of T cell receptor beta chains follows, all from one sample in a study of beta chain features in type 1 diabetes. TCRdb's table, derived via immunoSEQ multiplex PCR, lists solely in-frame clones and lacks some. The table lists about 350,000 clones, about 18% of them singletons. Sequenced: naive CD4+ T cells from blood. These receptors were taken from a woman aged 18-29 years in good health. The CDR3 runs from the conserved cysteine through the conserved F or W. D genes are given only for firm matches. Only some rows state a clone size, as once, few, many or a class for expanded clones.

>NA|TRBJ1-1|TRBV30|TRBD1
CAWSWKDRGDTEAFF
TGTGCCTGGAGTTGGAAGGACAGGGGGGACACTGAAGCTTTCTTT
>NA|TRBJ2-1|TRBV9|TRBD2
CASRGQPGLEGEQFF
TGTGCCAGCAGGGGACAACCGGGACTAGAGGGTGAGCAGTTCTTC
>few|TRBJ1-2|TRBV4-1|TRBD1
CASSPFGTGENYGYTF
TGCGCCAGCAGCCCCTTCGGGACAGGGGAGAACTATGGCTACACCTTC
>NA|TRBJ1-2|TRBV4-2|TRBD1
CASSRSGTGAGNGYTF
TGTGCCAGCAGCCGGTCCGGGACAGGGGCAGGCAATGGCTACACCTTC
>NA|TRBJ1-2|TRBV5-6|NA
CASIQQGTNYGYTF
TGTGCCAGCATACAACAGGGAACCAACTATGGCTACACCTTC
>NA|TRBJ1-5|TRBV2|NA
CASSESGMGSNQPQHF
TGTGCCAGCAGTGAGTCCGGGATGGGAAGCAATCAGCCCCAGCATTTT
>NA|TRBJ1-5|TRBV5-8|NA
CASSGPLYQPQHF
TGTGCCAGCAGCGGCCCCCTCTATCAGCCCCAGCATTTT
>NA|TRBJ2-1|TRBV4-1|TRBD2
CASSQPRGGTYNEQFF
TGCGCCAGCAGCCAACCAAGGGGAGGGACCTACAATGAGCAGTTCTTC
>NA|TRBJ2-1|TRBV9|TRBD2
CASSVEPSGYNEQFF
TGTGCCAGCAGCGTAGAGCCTAGCGGTTACAATGAGCAGTTCTTC
>few|TRBJ1-2|TRBV4-2|TRBD1
CASSQVQTGAYGYTF
TGTGCCAGCAGCCAAGTACAGACAGGGGCCTATGGCTACACCTTC
>few|TRBJ1-2|TRBV30|TRBD1
CAWSPDRDHGYTF
TGTGCCTGGAGTCCTGACAGGGATCATGGCTACACCTTC
>few|TRBJ1-2|TRBV9|NA
CASSVDRDTYGYTF
TGTGCCAGCAGCGTAGACAGGGACACCTATGGCTACACCTTC
>few|TRBJ2-1|TRBV27|TRBD1
CASSTPGQGLDEQFF
TGTGCCAGCAGTACGCCGGGACAGGGGTTGGATGAGCAGTTCTTC
>few|TRBJ2-1|TRBV29-1|NA
CSVAGTRHEQFF
TGCAGCGTTGCGGGCACTAGGCATGAGCAGTTCTTC
>few|TRBJ2-5|TRBV9|TRBD2
CASSGLAGVETQYF
TGTGCCAGCAGCGGACTAGCGGGGGTGGAGACCCAGTACTTC
>NA|TRBJ2-7|TRBV4-2|TRBD2
CASSQVLAGKYEQYF
TGTGCCAGCAGCCAAGTGCTAGCGGGAAAGTACGAGCAGTACTTC
>NA|TRBJ2-3|TRBV7-3|NA
CASSLNQADTQYF
TGTGCCAGCAGCTTAAACCAGGCAGATACGCAGTATTTT
>few|TRBJ1-1|TRBV29-1|NA
CSVGFRNTEAFF
TGCAGCGTTGGTTTTCGTAACACTGAAGCTTTCTTT
>NA|TRBJ2-2|TRBV7-3|NA
CASSPQAGELFF
TGTGCCAGCAGCCCACAGGCCGGGGAGCTGTTTTTT
>NA|TRBJ1-5|TRBV28|NA
CASTSGAGNSNQPQHF
TGTGCCAGCACCTCAGGGGCAGGGAATAGCAATCAGCCCCAGCATTTT
>NA|TRBJ2-3|TRBV5-1|TRBD2
CASSLRSGRDTQYF
TGCGCCAGCAGCTTGAGAAGCGGGAGGGATACGCAGTATTTT
>NA|TRBJ1-1|TRBV7-9|NA
CASSGEENTEAFF
TGTGCCAGCAGCGGAGAGGAGAACACTGAAGCTTTCTTT
>NA|TRBJ2-7|TRBV7-2|TRBD2
CASSSQAGNEQYF
TGTGCCAGCAGCTCCCAAGCGGGAAACGAGCAGTACTTC
>NA|TRBJ1-1|TRBV7-9|NA
CASSKQGREDEAFF
TGTGCCAGCAGCAAACAGGGTCGAGAGGATGAAGCTTTCTTT
>few|TRBJ2-7|TRBV5-1|TRBD1
CASGTGASYEQYF
TGCGCCAGCGGAACAGGGGCCTCCTACGAGCAGTACTTC
>few|TRBJ2-7|TRBV11-1|TRBD2
CASSSSGGGTYEQYF
TGTGCCAGCAGCTCCTCGGGAGGGGGAACCTACGAGCAGTACTTC
>NA|TRBJ2-5|TRBV9|NA
CASSPSWGAFQETQYF
TGTGCCAGCAGCCCTAGCTGGGGAGCCTTCCAAGAGACCCAGTACTTC
>NA|TRBJ2-7|TRBV7-8|NA
CASSEKRTTNYEQYF
TGTGCCAGCAGCGAAAAGAGGACTACTAACTACGAGCAGTACTTC
>few|TRBJ1-4|TRBV7-9|NA
CASSTGRRGEKLFF
TGTGCCAGCAGCACGGGGCGGAGGGGTGAAAAACTGTTTTTT
>few|TRBJ2-2|TRBV5-1|NA
CASSLSAPNTGELFF
TGCGCCAGCAGCTTGTCAGCGCCCAACACCGGGGAGCTGTTTTTT